Below, 26 T cell receptor beta chains from the same sample are listed, as sequenced in a study of T cell responses to AZD1222 COVID-19 vaccine. Sequencing used immunoSEQ multiplex PCR; TCRdb keeps in-frame clones, though not all of them. The sample lists 130,000 to 150,000 clones, approximately 89% occurring once. The source material was peripheral blood, sampled on day 0 of MenACWY control vaccination. These receptors were collected from an adult in good health.

This clone was seen just once. This chain connects TRBV6-2 or TRBV6-3 to TRBJ2-3; D is possibly TRBD1 (6 bases). The germline gives CDR1 MNHEY, CDR2 SVGEGT. V lost 0 bases, J lost 3 bases, and 10 bases lay in between. The CDR3 is 15 amino acids. The CDR3 loop is CASSYSQGITDTQYF. The CDR3 coding sequence is TGTGCCAGCAGTTACTCGCAGGGGATAACAGATACGCAGTATTTT.

The CDR3 DNA sequence: TGTGCCAGCATGGCGGGTTTGGGGCCTCGGGGCTACACCTTC. Translation: CASMAGLGPRGYTF. The rearrangement joins TRBV2 to TRBJ1-2; possibly TRBD1 for D (5 bases). The CDR3 totals 14 residues. Trimming pared 7 bases from V and 8 bases from J, leaving 20 bases between. CDR1 is SNHLY, CDR2 FYNNEI, per germline.

The chain carries TRBV7-9 and TRBJ1-4; 9 nucleotides line up with TRBD1. V lost 3 bases and J lost 9; bases outside the gene matches: 5. Germline CDR1 SEHNR, CDR2 FQNEAQ (reference sequence). The CDR3 consists of 14 residues. CDR3 in amino acids: CASSLPGQGQKLFF. For the CDR3, the DNA is TGTGCCAGCAGCTTGCCGGGACAGGGACAAAAACTGTTTTTT.

The V and J genes are TRBV7-2 and TRBJ1-1; D gene ambiguous. The CDR3 is 13 residues long. The germline V gene encodes CDR1 SGHTA and CDR2 FQGNSA. Trimming cost V 4 bases and J 1 base, with 7 bases left between them. CDR3 amino acids: CASSSAPNTEAFF. CDR3 bases: TGTGCCAGCAGCTCGGCCCCGAACACTGAAGCTTTCTTT.

The chain links TRBV11-2 to TRBJ1-1, with unresolved D. Germline V gene sequence: CDR1 SGHAT, CDR2 FQNNGV. Trimming stripped 2 bases from V and 5 bases from J, with 12 bases between. There are 14 residues in the CDR3. As DNA, the CDR3 is TGTGCCAGCAGCTTAATCCGGGGTGGGACTGAAGCTTTCTTT. This sequence encodes CASSLIRGGTEAFF.

The chain employs TRBV7-8 and TRBJ1-3, with no clear D. Looked up from germline, CDR1 is SGHVS and CDR2 is FQNEAQ. The CDR3 is made up of 17 amino acids. Trimming shortened V by 5 bases and J by 4 bases, and 21 bases separated the two germline ends. CDR3 coding DNA: TGTGCCAGCAGCCCAATGGGCCCTCTGTTTCAAGGAAACACCATATATTTT. Amino acids: CASSPMGPLFQGNTIYF.

The chain uses TRBV11-3 and TRBJ1-1, with D unclear. Germline V gene sequence: CDR1 SGHNT, CDR2 YENEEA. CDR3 length equals 12 residues. V lost 4 bases and J 10 bases, leaving 13 bases between the germline ends. The CDR3 region has the DNA TGTGCCAGCAGCTCCAGACCAGATCCAGCTTTCTTT. Encoded protein: CASSSRPDPAFF.

V is TRBV2 and J is TRBJ1-4; D is possibly TRBD1 (5 bases). The CDR3 spans 14 residues. With 6 bases removed from V and 4 bases from J, the gap between germline ends came to 12 bases. Germline CDR1 is SNHLY and CDR2 is FYNNEI. The CDR3 spells CASSDRTSNEKLFF. The CDR3 bases are TGTGCCAGCAGCGATAGGACAAGTAATGAAAAACTGTTTTTT.

The rearrangement links TRBV5-4 to TRBJ2-1; TRBD2 aligns across 12 bases. The germline CDR1 and CDR2 sequences are SGHNT and YYREEE (reference sequence). With V trimmed by 6 bases and J by 5 bases, 6 bases remained unmatched. CDR3 length: 15 amino acids. CDR3 in amino acids: CASTGRTSGDNEQFF. DNA of the CDR3: TGTGCCAGCACCGGGAGGACTAGCGGGGACAATGAGCAGTTCTTC.

This clone occurred a few times. V is TRBV5-1 and J is TRBJ2-7; 8 bases line up with TRBD1. Per the germline V gene, CDR1 is SGHRS and CDR2 is YFSETQ. The V gene end was trimmed by 3 bases and the J gene end by 2 bases; junction bases not matched to a gene: 13. The CDR3 runs 17 residues. Here the CDR3 reads CASSSYPGQGEAYEQYF. The CDR3 nucleotides are TGCGCCAGCAGCTCGTATCCCGGACAGGGAGAGGCCTACGAGCAGTACTTC.

The V and J genes are TRBV6-5 and TRBJ1-1; possibly TRBD1 for D (5 bases). The V gene lost 4 bases and the J gene lost 4 bases, with 10 bases spanning the gap. Germline-derived CDR1 and CDR2 are MNHEY and SVGAGI. CDR3 length: 13 amino acids. The CDR3: CASSSNQGTEAFF. CDR3 bases: TGTGCCAGCAGTTCCAATCAGGGCACTGAAGCTTTCTTT.

This clone was counted a few times. This rearrangement joins TRBV7-9 to TRBJ1-3; D is unclear. V shed 3 bases and J shed 4 bases, with 4 bases lying between them. CDR3 length: 12 residues. CDR1 is SEHNR and CDR2 is FQNEAQ in the germline V gene (reference sequence). Here the CDR3 DNA reads TGTGCCAGCAGCTTTGAAGGAAACACCATATATTTT. Its protein is CASSFEGNTIYF.

A remark on this clone: The sample has other DNA sequences that encode this CDR3 too. The chain joins TRBV4-1 to TRBJ2-3; D call uncertain. The V and J ends lost 4 bases and 3 bases respectively, with 5 bases between them. This CDR3 is 12 amino acids long. The germline CDR1 and CDR2 sequences are MGHRA and YSYEKL. In DNA, the CDR3 is TGCGCCAGCAGCCTGGGGACAGATACGCAGTATTTT. It specifies CASSLGTDTQYF.

V and J are TRBV6-2 or TRBV6-3 and TRBJ2-1; a weak D match, TRBD1 (5 bases). Germline V gene data show CDR1 as MNHEY and CDR2 as SVGEGT. Trimming stripped 6 bases from V and 3 bases from J, with 9 bases between. The CDR3 spans 13 residues. The CDR3 DNA reads as TGTGCCAGCAGCCTCGACAGCTACAATGAGCAGTTCTTC. It codes for CASSLDSYNEQFF.

In its sample, this clone was seen once. The chain recombines TRBV5-1 with TRBJ1-1; D is uncertain. Germline V gives CDR1 SGHRS, CDR2 YFSETQ. Trimming pared 4 bases from V and 5 bases from J, leaving 12 bases between. This CDR3 region has 13 residues. The CDR3 loop is CASSTIKTTEAFF. CDR3 in DNA: TGCGCCAGCAGCACCATAAAAACGACTGAAGCTTTCTTT. The variable domain in full, with the rest retrieved from reference TRBV5-1 and TRBJ1-1, is KAGVTQTPRYLIKTRGQQVTLSCSPISGHRSVSWYQQTPGQGLQFLFEYFSETQRNKGNFPGRFSGRQFSNSRSEMNVSTLELGDSALYLCASSTIKTTEAFFGQGTRLTVV.

The genes are TRBV11-2 and TRBJ2-7; TRBD1 or TRBD2 may be the D gene (5 bases each). This CDR3 contains 14 residues. V was clipped by 2 bases and J by 7 bases, with 15 bases between them. The germline gives CDR1 SGHAT, CDR2 FQNNGV. CDR3 bases: TGTGCCAGCAGCTTAACCTCGGGGCGGATAGAGCAGTACTTC. It translates to CASSLTSGRIEQYF.

The chain has TRBV28 and TRBJ2-7; a possible D gene is TRBD2 (5 bases). The CDR3 length is 15 residues. Trimming removed 5 bases from V and 7 bases from J, with 21 bases in between. From germline, CDR1 is MDHEN and CDR2 SYDVKM. The CDR3 is CASSPQGSIWREQYF. The DNA for the CDR3 is TGTGCCAGCAGTCCCCAAGGGAGTATTTGGAGGGAGCAGTACTTC.

The chain combines TRBV19 with TRBJ1-5; 10 nucleotides align to TRBD1. This CDR3 comprises 16 residues. Germline V gene lookup returns CDR1 LNHDA and CDR2 SQIVND (reference sequence). V was clipped by 6 bases and J by 7 bases; unmatched bases: 12. For the CDR3, the DNA is TGTGCCAGTAGCCCTACGGACAGGGGGATGAGACAGCCCCAGCATTTT. This encodes CASSPTDRGMRQPQHF.

Written as DNA, the CDR3 is TGTGCCAGTGGACAGGGGGCCACCTCCTACAATGAGCAGTTCTTC. It translates to CASGQGATSYNEQFF. The chain is built from TRBV2 and TRBJ2-1; 11 bases are shared with TRBD1. The CDR3 sequence is 15 residues long. Germline assignment: CDR1 SNHLY and CDR2 FYNNEI. The V gene end was trimmed by 9 bases and the J gene end by 0 bases; junction bases not matched to a gene: 4.

The J gene is TRBJ2-7, the V gene TRBV5-1; D is uncertain. CDR1 is SGHRS and CDR2 is YFSETQ in the germline V gene. Between the trimmed V and J ends, which lost 4 bases and 6 bases, there was a span of 11 bases. The CDR3 runs to 12 residues. The CDR3 is CASSVGHGEQYF. The CDR3 DNA sequence: TGCGCCAGCAGCGTGGGCCACGGCGAGCAGTACTTC.

This clone has just a few counts. The rearrangement links TRBV7-3 to TRBJ2-3; maybe TRBD2 (7 bases). V lost 2 bases and J 6 bases, leaving 21 bases between the germline ends. Per germline, CDR1 SGHTA and CDR2 FQGTGA. The CDR3 sequence is 17 residues long. CDR3 in DNA: TGTGCCAGCAGCTTAGGACTAAGGGGGAGGGCAACTGATACGCAGTATTTT. It yields the protein CASSLGLRGRATDTQYF.

The V and J genes are TRBV24-1 and TRBJ2-4; D is unresolved. The V end was cut by 4 bases, the J end by 2 bases, with 23 bases between. The germline gives CDR1 KGHDR, CDR2 SFDVKD. CDR3 length: 19 residues. DNA of the CDR3: TGTGCCACCAGTGACCCAAACAACAGCATCTATAGGCCCAAAAACATTCAGTACTTC. Its protein product is CATSDPNNSIYRPKNIQYF.

The chain recombines TRBV3-1 (or the pseudogene TRBV3-2) with TRBJ1-4; D not certain. CDR1 is LGHDT, CDR2 YNNKEL, per germline (reference sequence). The ends were cut back, 2 bases at V and 5 bases at J, with 9 bases in the middle. This CDR3 spans 14 amino acids. The CDR3 region is CASSQPMNNEKLFF. The CDR3 DNA reads TGTGCCAGCAGCCAACCGATGAACAATGAAAAACTGTTTTTT.

Remarks on this clone: Other DNA sequences within the sample encode an identical CDR3. The chain joins TRBV30 to TRBJ1-5; D unclear. Trimming stripped 0 bases from V and 0 bases from J, with 3 bases between. The CDR3 is made up of 13 amino acids. CDR1 is GTSNPN, CDR2 SVGIG, per germline (reference sequence). In DNA, the CDR3 is TGTGCCTGGAGTGTGGGTAGCAATCAGCCCCAGCATTTT. This codes for CAWSVGSNQPQHF.

This clone was seen only a few times. The V and J genes are TRBV7-2 and TRBJ2-2, with D unresolved. V was cut by 5 bases and J by 4 bases, with 8 bases left in between. There are 13 residues in the CDR3. Germline CDR1 SGHTA, CDR2 FQGNSA. The CDR3 region is CASSPDPTGELFF. CDR3 DNA: TGTGCCAGCAGCCCCGATCCCACCGGGGAGCTGTTTTTT.

This chain links TRBV30 with TRBJ1-6, with a possible D match to TRBD1 (6 bases). Trimming took off 2 bases at V and 2 bases at J, with 10 bases between the two ends. The CDR3 consists of 15 residues. CDR1 and CDR2 (germline): GTSNPN, SVGIG (reference sequence). CDR3 in amino acids: CAWSSGVAYNSPLHF. Here the CDR3 DNA reads TGTGCCTGGAGTTCAGGGGTGGCCTATAATTCACCCCTCCACTTT.